The 11 T cell receptor beta chains presented below share a single source sample, sequenced in a study of cytomegalovirus exposure and HLA in healthy donors. Amplification used 60 Vbeta primers and 13 Jbeta primers. TCRdb keeps only in-frame clones here, not all; method: immunoSEQ multiplex PCR. This sample has about 130,000 clones, with just under 80% found just once. The sample was PBMCs. The receptors derive from a man aged 25-40 years in good health and CMV-seronegative.

This chain joins TRBV28 and TRBJ1-4; D not certain. This CDR3 is 11 amino acids long. CDR1 and CDR2 from the germline V gene are MDHEN and SYDVKM. V lost 4 bases, J lost 8 bases, and 5 bases lay in between. The CDR3 sequence is CASSSREKLFF. The CDR3 coding sequence is TGTGCCAGCAGTTCTAGGGAAAAACTGTTTTTT.

The DNA for the CDR3 is TGTGCCAGCAGTGAAGGGGACAGGGTGTTTTATCAGCCCCAGCATTTT. It specifies CASSEGDRVFYQPQHF. This rearrangement joins TRBV2 to TRBJ1-5; TRBD1 matches at 9 bases. J lost 5 bases, V lost 1 base, and 6 bases had no gene match. The CDR3 contains 16 residues. Germline V gene lookup returns CDR1 SNHLY and CDR2 FYNNEI.

The CDR3 sequence: CASSLWEVATGELFF. CDR3 DNA: TGTGCCAGCAGCTTATGGGAGGTGGCCACCGGGGAGCTGTTTTTT. This rearrangement joins TRBV7-9 to TRBJ2-2, with D perhaps matching TRBD2 (6 bases). Trimming pared 2 bases from V and 4 bases from J, leaving 11 bases between. Germline CDR1 SEHNR, CDR2 FQNEAQ (reference sequence). There are 15 residues in the CDR3. The full variable domain, its missing parts supplied by reference TRBV7-9 and TRBJ2-2, is DTGVSQNPRHKITKRGQNVTFRCDPISEHNRLYWYRQTLGQGPEFLTYFQNEAQLEKSRLLSDRFSAERPKGSFSTLEIQRTEQGDSAMYLCASSLWEVATGELFFGEGSRLTVL.

This clone was found once. One end of the junction varies from germline; a read error may be responsible. This sequence joins TRBV30 and TRBJ2-3; 12 nucleotides line up with TRBD2. Germline CDR1 reads GTSNPN; CDR2 reads SVGIG (reference sequence). This CDR3 contains 15 residues. CDR3 protein: CAWSPLWTSGDTPYF. CDR3 sequence (DNA): TGTGCCTGGAGTCCCCTGTGGACTAGCGGGGATACGCCGTATTTT.

The chain employs TRBV5-4 and TRBJ2-7; 12 positions match TRBD2. The germline V gene encodes CDR1 SGHNT and CDR2 YYREEE (reference sequence). With V trimmed by 3 bases and J by 2 bases, 6 bases remained unmatched. The CDR3 totals 16 residues. The CDR3 here is CASSSPGLAGTYEQYF. The CDR3 DNA sequence: TGTGCCAGCAGCTCACCGGGACTAGCGGGTACCTACGAGCAGTACTTC.

The rearrangement uses TRBV5-1 and TRBJ1-2, with D uncertain. This CDR3 region has 14 residues. V was pared by 2 bases and J by 0 bases, with 8 bases between. CDR1 and CDR2 from the germline V gene are SGHRS and YFSETQ. This CDR3 reads CASSLRSTNYGYTF. The CDR3 bases are TGCGCCAGCAGCTTAAGATCTACTAACTATGGCTACACCTTC.

In this sample, this clone turned up once. Other nucleotide sequences in the sample specify the same CDR3. The genes are TRBV5-1 and TRBJ2-6; D ambiguous. The CDR3 extends over 15 amino acids. CDR1 and CDR2 from the germline V gene are SGHRS and YFSETQ. Trimming took 6 bases from V and 2 from J, leaving 12 bases between them. The CDR3 region is CASTPLLAGANVLTF. The CDR3 nucleotides are TGCGCCAGCACCCCGCTTCTAGCTGGGGCCAACGTCCTGACTTTC.

The chain employs TRBV5-1 and TRBJ1-1; D remains unclear. The V and J ends lost 0 bases and 3 bases respectively, with 9 bases between them. This CDR3 spans 14 amino acids. Germline V lookup: CDR1 SGHRS, CDR2 YFSETQ. The CDR3 reads CASSLVSGDTEAFF. Here the CDR3 DNA reads TGCGCCAGCAGCTTGGTCTCCGGAGACACTGAAGCTTTCTTT.

This clone has only a few counts. V and J are TRBV10-1 and TRBJ2-5; the match to TRBD1 covers 7 bases. CDR1 and CDR2 (germline): WNHNN, SYGVQD (reference sequence). The junction had 7 bases not matched to a gene; V was cut back by 6 bases and J by 0 bases. The CDR3 extends over 15 amino acids. CDR3 in DNA: TGCGCCAGCAGCCCAACTGGGACAGACCAAGAGACCCAGTACTTC. Translated: CASSPTGTDQETQYF.

The chain recombines TRBV10-3 with TRBJ1-1; a weak D match, TRBD1 (6 bases). Germline assignment: CDR1 ENHRY and CDR2 SYGVKD. Trimming removed 3 bases at V and 6 bases at J, with 23 bases between. The CDR3 is 17 amino acids. In nucleotides, the CDR3 is TGTGCCATCAGTGACCCCGGAGTATGGGGGCCTGGCGCTGAAGCTTTCTTT. Its translation is CAISDPGVWGPGAEAFF.

The chain employs TRBV7-9 and TRBJ2-5; 14 bases map to TRBD2. The germline gives CDR1 SEHNR, CDR2 FQNEAQ (reference sequence). The CDR3 sequence is 15 residues long. V shed 6 bases, J shed 1 base, and the junction held 1 base outside the gene matches. The CDR3 loop reads CASSGLAGGQETQYF. The CDR3 nucleotides read TGTGCCAGCAGTGGACTAGCGGGGGGCCAAGAGACCCAGTACTTC.